The rows below give T cell receptor beta chains drawn from one sample of a study of control samples from healthy donors and cancer patients. Some clones are missing from TCRdb's copy, which holds only in-frame ones; the method was immunoSEQ multiplex PCR. This sample has approximately 110,000 clones; approximately 90% occur once, and the top ten carry 6% to 8%. Sequenced sample: blood. The origin of the receptors is a woman younger than 30 in good health. CDR3s include the opening cysteine and the closing phenylalanine or tryptophan. D genes are given only for firm matches. Not every row has a clone size; where given, it reads once, few, many or a size class.

size	V	J	D	DNA	CDR3
.	TRBV5-1	TRBJ2-7	.	TGCGCCAGCAGCTTGACATCCCAGGCGTACGAGCAGTACTTC	CASSLTSQAYEQYF
.	TRBV7-2	TRBJ2-5	TRBD2	TGTGCCAGCAGCTTAGGGCTAGCGGGGGGGCCAAGCCAAGAGACCCAGTACTTC	CASSLGLAGGPSQETQYF
.	TRBV28	TRBJ2-2	TRBD1	TGTGCCAGCAGGTCGGGGACAGGGTTCATCGGGGAGCTGTTTTTT	CASRSGTGFIGELFF
.	TRBV7-2	TRBJ2-3	TRBD2	TGTGCCAGCAGCTTAGTTTGGAGCGGGGATACAGATACGCAGTATTTT	CASSLVWSGDTDTQYF
.	TRBV30	TRBJ2-7	TRBD2	TGTGCCTGGAAACCCGGGCCTAGCGGATCCTACGAGCAGTACTTC	CAWKPGPSGSYEQYF
.	TRBV12-3/TRBV12-4	TRBJ2-1	.	TGTGCCAGCAGTTTAGGGGACAATGAGCAGTTCTTC	CASSLGDNEQFF
.	TRBV5-1	TRBJ2-6	.	TGCGCCAGTTCGACTGGACGGATCTCTGGGGCCAACGTCCTGACTTTC	CASSTGRISGANVLTF
.	TRBV4-2	TRBJ2-3	TRBD2	TGTGCCAGCAGCCAAGACGAGGAAACGGGAGGGCCCACAGATACGCAGTATTTT	CASSQDEETGGPTDTQYF
.	TRBV18	TRBJ2-1	.	TGTGCCAGCTCACCAGAAACGGGATTCCACAATGAGCAGTTCTTC	CASSPETGFHNEQFF
.	TRBV27	TRBJ2-1	TRBD1	TGTGCCAGCAGGAGACGACAGGGACCGTTGTATGAGCAGTTCTTC	CASRRRQGPLYEQFF
.	TRBV6-5	TRBJ2-7	TRBD1	TGTGCCAGCAGACCGGACAGGAGTTCCTACGAGCAGTACTTC	CASRPDRSSYEQYF
once	TRBV12-5	TRBJ2-1	.	TGTGCTAGTGGTTTGCAGGGCGAGCAGTTCTTC	CASGLQGEQFF
.	TRBV5-6	TRBJ1-6	.	TGTGCCAGCAGCTACAGAGGGAGCTCCTATAATTCACCCCTCCACTTT	CASSYRGSSYNSPLHF
.	TRBV9	TRBJ1-3	.	TGTGCCAGTGGATCACAGGACCTCTCTGGAAACACCATATATTTT	CASGSQDLSGNTIYF
once	TRBV30	TRBJ1-1	.	TGTGCCTTGAGGAGGGGTAGTTATGAAGCTTTCTTT	CALRRGSYEAFF
.	TRBV15	TRBJ1-4	.	TGTGCCACCAGCAGAGATACTGCAACTAATGAAAAACTGTTTTTT	CATSRDTATNEKLFF
.	TRBV5-5	TRBJ2-3	.	TGTGCCAGCAGCTTGGACGTGTCAGATACGCAGTATTTT	CASSLDVSDTQYF
.	TRBV2	TRBJ2-7	.	TGTGCCAGCAGCCCCCCCGGTAGGAGCTCCTACGAGCAGTACTTC	CASSPPGRSSYEQYF
.	TRBV4-1	TRBJ2-2	.	TGCGCCAGCAGCCAAGTGGAGCGGACCGGGGAGCTGTTTTTT	CASSQVERTGELFF
once	TRBV18	TRBJ1-4	.	TGTGCCAGCTCGAGGGACTCCAATGAAAAACTGTTTTTT	CASSRDSNEKLFF